This T cell receptor (beta chain) was identified during a study of T cells in Graves' hyperthyroidism and ophthalmopathy. Amplification of TCR beta CDR3 regions was performed using RNA transcripts as template. A first-round RT-PCR of the TCR CDR3 used the HTBI primer set. TCRdb recomputed calls from the multiplex PCR reads with MiXCR, one row per CDR3 protein. In the table there are more than 350,000 distinct CDR3 sequences, about 15% of which are singletons. This clonotype occurred a few times. This CDR3 has 15 residues. V dropped 5 bases and J dropped 4 bases, with 17 bases sitting between them. Germline V gene data show CDR1 as MGHRA and CDR2 as YSYEKL.

The sequencing sample was made of blood. This chain links TRBV4-1 with TRBJ2-5; D might be TRBD1 or TRBD2, each matching 5 bases. The receptor's source is a woman in her sixties with Graves' ophthalmopathy. The CDR3 loop reads CASSLTGTLSETQYF. CDR3 in DNA: TGCGCCAGCAGCTTAACCGGGACGTTATCAGAGACCCAGTACTTC.